Described below is a single TCR beta chain sequence and its context. These data come from a study of shared T cell receptors in the human thymus. Germline values: CDR1 LNHDA, CDR2 SQIVND (reference sequence). The CDR3 covers 15 residues. The V segment lost 5 bases and the J segment 4 bases; nucleotides outside the gene matches: 10. Clones were sequenced by immunoSEQ multiplex PCR, and TCRdb holds only the in-frame ones, with some missing. This table holds 540,000 or so clones, approximately 78% found once. These data were likewise used in another study, on human thymus T cells. That report adds: Blood and thymic repertoires both appeared biased in V and J gene usage.

The chain combines TRBV19 with TRBJ1-2; the match to TRBD1 covers 7 bases. The TCR sequence derives from a boy under two years old with a congenital heart defect. The sequenced sample was thymocytes. The CDR3 nucleotides read TGTGCCAGTAGTCCCAGACAGGGTGGCGCCTATGGCTACACCTTC. Translating it yields CASSPRQGGAYGYTF.